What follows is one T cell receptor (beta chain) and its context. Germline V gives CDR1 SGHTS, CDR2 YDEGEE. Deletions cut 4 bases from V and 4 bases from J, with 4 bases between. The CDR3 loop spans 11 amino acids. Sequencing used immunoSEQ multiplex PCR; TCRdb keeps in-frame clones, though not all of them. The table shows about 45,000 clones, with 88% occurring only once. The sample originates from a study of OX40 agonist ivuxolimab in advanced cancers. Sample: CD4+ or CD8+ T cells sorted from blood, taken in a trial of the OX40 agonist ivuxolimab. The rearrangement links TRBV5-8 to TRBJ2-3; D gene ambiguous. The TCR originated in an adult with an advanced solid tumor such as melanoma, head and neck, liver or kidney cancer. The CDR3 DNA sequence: TGTGCCAGCAGCGCAGCAGATACGCAGTATTTT. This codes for CASSAADTQYF.